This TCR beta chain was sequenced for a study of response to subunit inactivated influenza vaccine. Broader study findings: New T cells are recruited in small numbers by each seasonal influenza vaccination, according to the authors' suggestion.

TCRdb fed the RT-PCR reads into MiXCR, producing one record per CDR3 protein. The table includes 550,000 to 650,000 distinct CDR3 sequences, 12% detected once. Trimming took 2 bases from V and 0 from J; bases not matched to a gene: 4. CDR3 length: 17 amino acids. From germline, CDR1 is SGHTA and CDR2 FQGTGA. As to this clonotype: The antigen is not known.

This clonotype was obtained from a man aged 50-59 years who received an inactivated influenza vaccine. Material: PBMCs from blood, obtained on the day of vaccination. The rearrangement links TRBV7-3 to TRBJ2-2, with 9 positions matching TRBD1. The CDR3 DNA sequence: TGTGCCAGCAGCTTAGGGACAGGGATCCCGAACACCGGGGAGCTGTTTTTT. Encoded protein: CASSLGTGIPNTGELFF.